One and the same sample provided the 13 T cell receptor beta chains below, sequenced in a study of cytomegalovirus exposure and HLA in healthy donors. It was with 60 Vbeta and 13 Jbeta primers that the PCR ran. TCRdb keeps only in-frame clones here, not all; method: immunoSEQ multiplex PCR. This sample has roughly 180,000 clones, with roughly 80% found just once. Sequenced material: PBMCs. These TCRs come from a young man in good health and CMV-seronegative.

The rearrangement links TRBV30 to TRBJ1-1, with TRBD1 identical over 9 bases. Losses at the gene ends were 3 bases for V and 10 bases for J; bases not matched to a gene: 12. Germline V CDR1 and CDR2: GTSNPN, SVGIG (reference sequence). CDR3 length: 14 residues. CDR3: CAWRGDRGNRGAFF. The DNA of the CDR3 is TGTGCCTGGAGGGGTGACAGGGGGAATCGGGGAGCTTTCTTT.

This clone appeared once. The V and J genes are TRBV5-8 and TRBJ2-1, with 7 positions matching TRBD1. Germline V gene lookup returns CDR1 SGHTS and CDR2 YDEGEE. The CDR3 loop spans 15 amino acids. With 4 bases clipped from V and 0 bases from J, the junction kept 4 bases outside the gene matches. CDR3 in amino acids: CASSRDSSSYNEQFF. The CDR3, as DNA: TGTGCCAGCAGCCGGGACAGCAGCTCCTACAATGAGCAGTTCTTC. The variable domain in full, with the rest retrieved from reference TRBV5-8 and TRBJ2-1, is EAGVTQSPTHLIKTRGQQATLRCSPISGHTSVYWYQQALGLGLQFLLWYDEGEERNRGNFPPRFSGRQFPNYSSELNVNALELEDSALYLCASSRDSSSYNEQFFGPGTRLTVL.

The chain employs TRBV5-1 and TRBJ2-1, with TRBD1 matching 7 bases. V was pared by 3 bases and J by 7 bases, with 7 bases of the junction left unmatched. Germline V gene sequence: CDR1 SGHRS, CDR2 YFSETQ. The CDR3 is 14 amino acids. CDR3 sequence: CASSSDRARNEQFF. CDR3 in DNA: TGCGCCAGCAGCTCCGACAGGGCGCGAAATGAGCAGTTCTTC.

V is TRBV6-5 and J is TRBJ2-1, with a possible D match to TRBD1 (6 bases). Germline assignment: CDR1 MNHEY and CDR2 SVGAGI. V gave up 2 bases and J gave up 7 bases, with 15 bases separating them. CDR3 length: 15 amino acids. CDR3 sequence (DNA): TGTGCCAGCAGTTACGTGGGGGCGGCAGGGAATGAGCAGTTCTTC. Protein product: CASSYVGAAGNEQFF.

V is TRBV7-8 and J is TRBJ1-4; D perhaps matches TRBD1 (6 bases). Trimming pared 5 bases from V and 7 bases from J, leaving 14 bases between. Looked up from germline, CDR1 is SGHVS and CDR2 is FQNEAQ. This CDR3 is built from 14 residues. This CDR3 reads CASSLDTGREKLFF. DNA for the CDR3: TGTGCCAGCAGCCTCGACACAGGGCGTGAAAAACTGTTTTTT. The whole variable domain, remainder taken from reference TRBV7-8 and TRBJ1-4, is GAGVSQSPRYKVAKRGQDVALRCDPISGHVSLFWYQQALGQGPEFLTYFQNEAQLDKSGLPSDRFFAERPEGSVSTLKIQRTQQEDSAVYLCASSLDTGREKLFFGSGTQLSVL.

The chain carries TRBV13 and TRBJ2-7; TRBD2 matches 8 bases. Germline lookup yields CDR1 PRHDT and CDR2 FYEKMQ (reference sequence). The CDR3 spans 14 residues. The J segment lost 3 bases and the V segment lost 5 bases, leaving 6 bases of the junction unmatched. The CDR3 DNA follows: TGTGCCAGCAGCCCGAGCGGGAGTGTCTACGAGCAGTACTTC. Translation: CASSPSGSVYEQYF.

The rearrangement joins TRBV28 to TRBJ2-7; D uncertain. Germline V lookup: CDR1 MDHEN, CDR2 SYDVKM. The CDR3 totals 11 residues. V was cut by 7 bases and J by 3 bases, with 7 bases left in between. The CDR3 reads CASKTGYEQYF. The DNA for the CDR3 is TGTGCCAGCAAGACTGGCTACGAGCAGTACTTC.

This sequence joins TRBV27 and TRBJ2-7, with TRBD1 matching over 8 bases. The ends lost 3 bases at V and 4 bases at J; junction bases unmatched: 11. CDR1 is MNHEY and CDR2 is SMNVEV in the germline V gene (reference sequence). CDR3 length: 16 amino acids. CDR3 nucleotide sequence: TGTGCCAGCAGTTTCGATTTGGACAGGGTAGGATACGAGCAGTACTTC. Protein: CASSFDLDRVGYEQYF.

The CDR3: CASSHKPGGSTEAFF. The CDR3 coding sequence is TGTGCCAGCAGCCACAAGCCAGGGGGGAGCACTGAAGCTTTCTTT. J is TRBJ1-1 and V is TRBV6-5, with 7 positions matching TRBD1. The V gene's germline CDR1 is MNHEY and CDR2 SVGAGI. The CDR3 is 15 residues long. V gave up 6 bases and J gave up 4 bases; unmatched junction bases: 11.

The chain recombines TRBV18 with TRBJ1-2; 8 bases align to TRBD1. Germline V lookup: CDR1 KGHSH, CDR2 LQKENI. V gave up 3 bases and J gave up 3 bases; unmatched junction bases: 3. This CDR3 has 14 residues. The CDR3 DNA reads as TGTGCCAGCTCACCCTACAGGGGGGACTATGGCTACACCTTC. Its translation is CASSPYRGDYGYTF.

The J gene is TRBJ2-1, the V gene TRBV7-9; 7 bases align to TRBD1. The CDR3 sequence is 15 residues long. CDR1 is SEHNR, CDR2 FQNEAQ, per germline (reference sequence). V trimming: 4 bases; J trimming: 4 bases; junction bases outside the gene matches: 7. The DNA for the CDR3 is TGTGCCAGCAGCTCCCGGGACAGTTCATACAATGAGCAGTTCTTC. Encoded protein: CASSSRDSSYNEQFF.

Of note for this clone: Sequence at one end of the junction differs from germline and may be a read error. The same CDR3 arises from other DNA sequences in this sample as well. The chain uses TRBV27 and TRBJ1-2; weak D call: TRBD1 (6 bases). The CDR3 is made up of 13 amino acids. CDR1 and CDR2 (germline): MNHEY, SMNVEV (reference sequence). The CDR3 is CASSFQGNYGYTF. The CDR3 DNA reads TGTGCCAGCAGTTTTCAGGGGAACTACGGCTACACCTTC.

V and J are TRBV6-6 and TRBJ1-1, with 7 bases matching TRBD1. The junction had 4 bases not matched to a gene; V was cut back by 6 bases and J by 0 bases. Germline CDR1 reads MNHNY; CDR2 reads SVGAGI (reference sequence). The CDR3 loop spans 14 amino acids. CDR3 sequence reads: CASSRDRVNTEAFF. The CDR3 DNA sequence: TGTGCCAGCAGCCGGGACAGAGTGAACACTGAAGCTTTCTTT.